A single T cell receptor (beta chain) is shown here with its context. What it binds is unknown. PCR used 60 Vbeta primers and 13 Jbeta primers. Generated by immunoSEQ multiplex PCR, the TCRdb table keeps only in-frame clones and is missing some. The listing contains about 140,000 clones. The V end was cut by 4 bases, the J end by 1 base, with 11 bases between. The CDR3 is 14 amino acids. The germline V gene has CDR1 SGHRS and CDR2 YFSETQ. These data originate in a study of cytomegalovirus exposure and HLA in healthy donors. General study results and limits: Among TCR beta chains, those listed as cytomegalovirus-associated numbered some 160.

This sequence originates from a male donor in good health and CMV-seronegative. V gene TRBV5-1 combines with J gene TRBJ1-2; a possible D gene is TRBD1 (6 bases). The sample taken for sequencing was PBMCs. The CDR3 loop is CASSEDSLNYGYTF. DNA of the CDR3: TGCGCCAGCAGCGAGGACAGTCTTAACTATGGCTACACCTTC.